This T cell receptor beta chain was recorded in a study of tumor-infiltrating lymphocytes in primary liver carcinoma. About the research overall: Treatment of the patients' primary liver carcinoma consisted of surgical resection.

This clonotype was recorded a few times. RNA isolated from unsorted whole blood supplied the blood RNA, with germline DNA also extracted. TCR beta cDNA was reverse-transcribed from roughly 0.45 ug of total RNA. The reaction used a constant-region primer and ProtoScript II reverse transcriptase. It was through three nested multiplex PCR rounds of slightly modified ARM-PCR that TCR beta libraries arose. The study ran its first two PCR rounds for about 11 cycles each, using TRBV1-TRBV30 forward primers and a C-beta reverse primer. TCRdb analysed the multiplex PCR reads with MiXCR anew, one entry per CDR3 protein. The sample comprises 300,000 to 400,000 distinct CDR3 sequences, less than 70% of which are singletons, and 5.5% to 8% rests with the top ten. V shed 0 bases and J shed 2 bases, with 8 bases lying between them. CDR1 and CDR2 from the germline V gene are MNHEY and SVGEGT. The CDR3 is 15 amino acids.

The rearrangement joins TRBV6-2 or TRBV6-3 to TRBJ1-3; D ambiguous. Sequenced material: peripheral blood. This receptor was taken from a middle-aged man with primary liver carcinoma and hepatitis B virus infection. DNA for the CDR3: TGTGCCAGCAGTTACTCTAAAGAAGCTGGAAACACCATATATTTT. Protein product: CASSYSKEAGNTIYF.